This T cell receptor (beta chain) was sequenced during a study of cytomegalovirus exposure and HLA in healthy donors. In the PCR, 60 Vbeta and 13 Jbeta primers were used. The protocol was immunoSEQ multiplex PCR, while the TCRdb copy is restricted to in-frame clones and leaves out a portion. The sample carries tens of thousands of clones, around 66% recorded once. Germline values: CDR1 SGHRS, CDR2 YFSETQ. J was trimmed by 5 bases and V by 9 bases; bases with no gene match: 7. The CDR3 is 12 amino acids. Sequencing was carried out using PBMCs. The chain couples TRBV5-1 to TRBJ2-5; TRBD1 matches 7 bases. The origin of this receptor is a man aged 25 to 40 in good health and CMV-seronegative. CDR3 sequence (DNA): TGCGCCACCAGACAGGGACAGGAGACCCAGTACTTC. This encodes CATRQGQETQYF.